Listed below are T cell receptor beta chains from one sample, sequenced in a study of cytotoxic CD8 clonotypes in ibrutinib-treated CLL. Assay used: immunoSEQ multiplex PCR; TCRdb lists only in-frame clones, some missing. The sample holds more than 200,000 clones, roughly 73% seen once. The input for sequencing was PBMCs, taken after 12 months of ibrutinib treatment. The source is a human donor with chronic lymphocytic leukemia. CDR3s include the opening cysteine and the closing phenylalanine or tryptophan. Fields, in order: CDR3 DNA, CDR3 protein, clone size, V gene, D gene, J gene. D genes are given only for firm matches. Part of the rows lack a size; the others show once, few, many or a class for expanded clones.

TGCGCCAGCAGCTTGAACGGTAAAAACTATGGCTACACCTTC,CASSLNGKNYGYTF,-,TRBV5-1,-,TRBJ1-2
TGTGCCAGCAGTGCCCCCGGGGACAGGGAAAACGCAGGCTACACCTTC,CASSAPGDRENAGYTF,-,TRBV25-1,TRBD1,TRBJ1-2
TGCAGCGTTTCTACCCAAGAGACCCAGTACTTC,CSVSTQETQYF,-,TRBV29-1,-,TRBJ2-5
TGTGCCAGCAGCGTGGGGGTGACAAGGTTCTTT,CASSVGVTRFF,-,TRBV5-4,-,TRBJ1-1
TGTGCCAGCTCACCCCTGACGCTGGACCAAGAGACCCAGTACTTC,CASSPLTLDQETQYF,-,TRBV18,-,TRBJ2-5
TGTGCCAGCTCACCAGAAATCGTCCTAGCGAACACTGAAGCTTTCTTT,CASSPEIVLANTEAFF,few,TRBV18,-,TRBJ1-1
TGTGCTAGCAGCCCCTCAGGAGCCTACGAGCAGTACTTC,CASSPSGAYEQYF,few,TRBV7-7,-,TRBJ2-7
TGTGCCAGCAGACTTGCCGCCTCGGGTCAGCCCCAGCATTTT,CASRLAASGQPQHF,-,TRBV6-1,-,TRBJ1-5
TGTGCCAGCTCACCCCCTGGTGGGGGGGGAGAGACCCAGTACTTC,CASSPPGGGGETQYF,-,TRBV18,TRBD2,TRBJ2-5
TGTGCCAGCGGCTACTCTCCCGATACGCAGTATTTT,CASGYSPDTQYF,once,TRBV2,-,TRBJ2-3
TGCGCCAGCAGCCAGGCCGAGGCCAACGTCCTGACTTTC,CASSQAEANVLTF,-,TRBV4-1,-,TRBJ2-6
TGTGCCAGCACCGGACTAGATGCCTACGAGCAGTACTTC,CASTGLDAYEQYF,-,TRBV2,TRBD2,TRBJ2-7
TGTGCCAGCAGATCCGGACTAGGAAGTTACGAGCAGTACTTC,CASRSGLGSYEQYF,-,TRBV6-6,TRBD2,TRBJ2-7
TGTGCCGTCCGGGCGGGAGACTACAATGAGCAGTTCTTC,CAVRAGDYNEQFF,-,TRBV10-3,TRBD2,TRBJ2-1
TGTGCCAGCAGTATCCCCTGGACTAGAACCCGGAGGGAGACCCAGTACTTC,CASSIPWTRTRRETQYF,-,TRBV28,TRBD2,TRBJ2-5
TGTGCCAGCAGCTTAGTATTGTTGGGGTCTGAGCAGTTCTTC,CASSLVLLGSEQFF,-,TRBV7-8,-,TRBJ2-1
TGTGCCATCAGCGCACAGGGGCCCTTCGGGACTGAAGCTTTCTTT,CAISAQGPFGTEAFF,-,TRBV10-3,TRBD1,TRBJ1-1
TGTGCCAGCAGCTTAGCGGCCACCTACGAGCAGTACTTC,CASSLAATYEQYF,once,TRBV7-2,-,TRBJ2-7
TGCGCCAGCAGTCTAGGGACAGGGAGGAGCACTGAAGCTTTCTTT,CASSLGTGRSTEAFF,-,TRBV10-2,TRBD1,TRBJ1-1
TGTGCCAGCAGTATCGACCGAAACTATGGCTACACCTTC,CASSIDRNYGYTF,-,TRBV28,-,TRBJ1-2
TGTGCCAGCAGTGCCGACAGGGGGTACGAGCAGTACTTC,CASSADRGYEQYF,-,TRBV6-1,TRBD1,TRBJ2-7
TGCAGTGCCGTGGACAAGACTGAAGCTTTCTTT,CSAVDKTEAFF,many,TRBV20-1,-,TRBJ1-1
TGTGCCAGTAAGCCCCCACTCTGGACGGGCAATCAGCCCCAGCATTTT,CASKPPLWTGNQPQHF,once,TRBV19,-,TRBJ1-5
TGCGCCAGCAGCTTGGCCAGGGGGAGGACTTTCTTT,CASSLARGRTFF,-,TRBV5-1,TRBD1,TRBJ1-1